The 5 T cell receptor beta chains reported below all come from one sample, sequenced in a study of control samples from healthy donors and cancer patients (TCRdb year 2020). The library relied on the immunoSEQ multiplex PCR assay. The table comes from immuneACCESS by way of TCRdb, which keeps in-frame sequences with V and J called. Part of the clones is missing from these tables; in studies checked, under half for an unresolved V gene and the rest for unknown reasons. In this sample the table shows about 110,000 clones, around 89% of which occur a single time. Together, the top ten hold approximately 18% of the sample. Sequences were obtained from blood. The receptors come from a woman aged 45-60 years in good health.

V and J are TRBV19 and TRBJ1-5; D uncertain. The CDR3 sequence is 12 residues long. Germline lookup yields CDR1 LNHDA and CDR2 SQIVND (reference sequence). Trimming took 8 bases from V and 4 from J, leaving 9 bases between them. The chain's CDR3 is CASGGWNQPQHF. CDR3 bases: TGTGCCAGTGGTGGGTGGAATCAGCCCCAGCATTTT.

The J gene is TRBJ1-4, the V gene TRBV6-5; 8 nucleotides match TRBD1. J was trimmed by 8 bases and V by 5 bases; bases with no gene match: 7. The CDR3 runs 14 residues. The V gene's germline CDR1 is MNHEY and CDR2 SVGAGI. CDR3 nucleotide sequence: TGTGCCAGCAGTAAGGACAGGGCGCGGGAAAAACTGTTTTTT. This translates into CASSKDRAREKLFF.

J is TRBJ1-5 and V is TRBV5-1, with 9 bases identical to TRBD1. The germline V gene encodes CDR1 SGHRS and CDR2 YFSETQ. This CDR3 has 14 amino acids. V lost 3 bases to trimming and J lost 4 bases; unmatched junction nucleotides: 2. CDR3 DNA: TGCGCCAGCAGCTCGGGACAGGGAAATCAGCCCCAGCATTTT. Its translation is CASSSGQGNQPQHF. The variable domain in full, completed from reference TRBV5-1 and TRBJ1-5, reads KAGVTQTPRYLIKTRGQQVTLSCSPISGHRSVSWYQQTPGQGLQFLFEYFSETQRNKGNFPGRFSGRQFSNSRSEMNVSTLELGDSALYLCASSSGQGNQPQHFGDGTRLSIL.

This rearrangement joins TRBV9 to TRBJ1-1, with D hard to call. This CDR3 is built from 15 residues. The germline gives CDR1 SGDLS, CDR2 YYNGEE. Trimming cost V 0 bases and J 0 bases, with 9 bases left between them. The CDR3 here is CASSVVYGMNTEAFF. CDR3 DNA: TGTGCCAGCAGCGTAGTCTACGGGATGAACACTGAAGCTTTCTTT.

The V call is TRBV30, the J call TRBJ1-2; possible D gene TRBD1, 5 bases. In germline, CDR1 is GTSNPN, CDR2 SVGIG (reference sequence). Trimming stripped 1 base from V and 0 bases from J, with 6 bases between. The CDR3 runs to 13 residues. DNA of the CDR3: TGTGCCTGGAGTGGGGGGACTAACTATGGCTACACCTTC. Its protein product is CAWSGGTNYGYTF.